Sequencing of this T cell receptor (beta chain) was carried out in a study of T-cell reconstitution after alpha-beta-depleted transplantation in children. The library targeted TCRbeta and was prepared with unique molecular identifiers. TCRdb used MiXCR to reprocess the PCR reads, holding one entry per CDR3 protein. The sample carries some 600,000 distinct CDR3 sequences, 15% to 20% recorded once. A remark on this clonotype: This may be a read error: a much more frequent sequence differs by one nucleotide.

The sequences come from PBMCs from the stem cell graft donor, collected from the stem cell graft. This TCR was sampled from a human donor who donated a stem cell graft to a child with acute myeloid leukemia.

The CDR3 spells CASSFRLRTVAFF. The CDR3 DNA sequence: TGTGCCAGCAGCTTCAGGCTGAGGACAGTGGCGTTCTTC. The chain has TRBV7-2 and TRBJ2-1; tentatively, D is TRBD1 (6 bases). V was shortened by 3 bases and J by 15 bases, with 18 bases between the two germline ends. CDR3 length: 13 amino acids. Germline lookup yields CDR1 SGHTA and CDR2 FQGNSA. Full variable domain (remainder filled in from reference TRBV7-2 and TRBJ2-1): GAGVSQSPSNKVTEKGKDVELRCDPISGHTALYWYRQSLGQGLEFLIYFQGNSAPDKSGLPSDRFSAERTGGSVSTLTIQRTQQEDSAVYLCASSFRLRTVAFFGPGTRLTVL.